Shown below are 21 T cell receptor beta chains from a single sample sequenced in a study of Graves' ophthalmopathy and Graves' hyperthyroidism. RNA transcripts were the template, and TCR beta CDR3 regions were amplified from them. The first round was an RT-PCR with HTBI primers, and the second round was a multiplex PCR. TCRdb reprocessed the multiplex PCR reads via MiXCR and lists one record per CDR3 protein. The top ten clones hold about 4% of a sample with about 590,000 distinct CDR3 sequences, roughly 40% of them seen once. Sequencing was carried out using peripheral blood or thyroid tissue (not recorded which). The source is an adult man with Graves' hyperthyroidism.

V gene TRBV5-4 combines with J gene TRBJ2-7, with 9 bases that match TRBD2. V trimming: 4 bases; J trimming: 6 bases; junction bases outside the gene matches: 8. This CDR3 has 14 amino acids. Per germline, CDR1 SGHNT and CDR2 YYREEE (reference sequence). CDR3 residues: CASSIAGEGVEQYF. CDR3 coding DNA: TGTGCCAGCAGCATAGCGGGAGAGGGGGTCGAGCAGTACTTC.

This clonotype was observed a handful of times. The J gene is TRBJ2-3, the V gene TRBV12-3 or TRBV12-4; weak D call: TRBD1 (6 bases). The CDR3 has 13 amino acids. Trimming stripped 2 bases from V and 4 bases from J, with 7 bases between. DNA for the CDR3: TGTGCCAGCAGTTTACGACAGGCAGATACGCAGTATTTT. The encoded protein is CASSLRQADTQYF.

This clonotype was found many times. The genes are TRBV7-2 and TRBJ2-7, with D perhaps TRBD1 or TRBD2 (6 bases each). Per the germline V gene, CDR1 is SGHTA and CDR2 is FQGNSA. Trimming took off 3 bases at V and 6 bases at J, with 15 bases between the two ends. The CDR3 length is 14 residues. The CDR3 nucleotides read TGTGCCAGCAGCTTGTGGGGGGCGGGGTCCGAGCAGTACTTC. It encodes CASSLWGAGSEQYF.

In this sample, this clonotype turned up many times. The rearrangement uses TRBV6-6 and TRBJ1-2, with D possibly being TRBD1 (5 bases). CDR3 length: 14 amino acids. Trimming cost V 6 bases and J 4 bases, with 15 bases left between them. Germline lookup yields CDR1 MNHNY and CDR2 SVGAGI (reference sequence). This CDR3 reads CASRGGTERYGYTF. The CDR3 DNA sequence: TGTGCCAGCAGGGGGGGGACGGAACGCTATGGCTACACCTTC.

This clonotype was found many times. The V gene is TRBV7-6, the J gene TRBJ1-1; 8 positions agree with TRBD1. Unmatched junction bases numbered 3, after V lost 6 bases and J lost 6 bases. Germline CDR1 reads SGHVS; CDR2 reads FNYEAQ. The CDR3 length is 12 residues. The CDR3 sequence is CASRSGGSEAFF. The CDR3, as DNA: TGTGCCAGCAGATCAGGGGGCTCTGAAGCTTTCTTT.

The V call is TRBV10-2, the J call TRBJ1-1, with 9 nucleotides matching TRBD1. J was trimmed by 6 bases and V by 10 bases; bases with no gene match: 15. The CDR3 covers 15 residues. The germline gives CDR1 WSHSY, CDR2 SAAADI. This chain's CDR3 is CATQQGAEGHAEAFF. As DNA, the CDR3 is TGCGCCACCCAACAGGGGGCGGAGGGACACGCTGAAGCTTTCTTT.

This clonotype showed up just a few times. The chain links TRBV6-1 to TRBJ1-2; no definite D call. V lost 3 bases to trimming and J lost 6 bases, with 14 bases between them. This CDR3 contains 14 residues. Germline CDR1 MNHNS, CDR2 SASEGT. The CDR3 coding sequence is TGTGCCAGCAGTGAGACCATCCCGCAGGATGGCTACACCTTC. Translating gives CASSETIPQDGYTF.

With regard to this clonotype: A much larger clone sits a single nucleotide away, making a read error possible. No conserved phenylalanine or tryptophan ends this CDR3, so it is likely a read error. This chain connects TRBV6-6 to TRBJ2-5, with unresolved D. This CDR3 region has 14 residues. Trimming pared 5 bases from V and 1 base from J, leaving 11 bases between. From germline, CDR1 is MNHNY and CDR2 SVGAGI (reference sequence). The CDR3 spells CASSEEASQETQYL. CDR3 nucleotide sequence: TGTGCCAGCAGTGAAGAGGCCAGCCAAGAGACCCAGTACCTC.

This chain links TRBV5-8 with TRBJ1-1; D gene unclear. The CDR3 totals 14 residues. Germline CDR1 and CDR2: SGHTS and YDEGEE. V was trimmed by 0 bases and J by 3 bases, leaving 9 bases between them. CDR3 protein: CASSLGHLDTEAFF. The DNA for the CDR3 is TGTGCCAGCAGCTTGGGGCACCTGGACACTGAAGCTTTCTTT.

This clonotype appeared many times. The J gene is TRBJ2-2, the V gene TRBV4-2; no firm D call. Germline CDR1 and CDR2: LGHNA and YNFKEQ. This CDR3 is 14 amino acids long. The V gene lost 6 bases and the J gene lost 0 bases, with 8 bases spanning the gap. The CDR3 region is CASRPTPNTGELFF. The CDR3 nucleotides are TGTGCCAGCAGGCCTACCCCGAACACCGGGGAGCTGTTTTTT.

This clonotype was counted ten times or more. The rearrangement links TRBV7-2 to TRBJ1-4; D ambiguous. The germline CDR1 and CDR2 sequences are SGHTA and FQGNSA. This CDR3 is built from 14 residues. V was clipped by 1 base and J by 8 bases, with 11 bases between them. The CDR3 nucleotides read TGTGCCAGCAGCTTAGTCGGTCGAAAGGAAAAACTGTTTTTT. Translating gives CASSLVGRKEKLFF. Complete variable domain (other parts from reference TRBV7-2 and TRBJ1-4): GAGVSQSPSNKVTEKGKDVELRCDPISGHTALYWYRQSLGQGLEFLIYFQGNSAPDKSGLPSDRFSAERTGGSVSTLTIQRTQQEDSAVYLCASSLVGRKEKLFFGSGTQLSVL.

This clonotype was seen a few times. A read error may be the cause here, since a much bigger clone is one base away. The chain links TRBV7-9 to TRBJ2-6; 8 nucleotides align to TRBD1. The CDR3 length is 17 residues. Germline CDR1 is SEHNR and CDR2 is FQNEAQ (reference sequence). The J segment lost 3 bases and the V segment lost 5 bases, leaving 9 bases of the junction unmatched. The CDR3 nucleotides read TGTGCCAGCAGCCCAATCAGGGGGCTGGATGGGGCCAACGTCCTGACTTTC. This translates into CASSPIRGLDGANVLTF.

This clonotype was detected many times. The CDR3 here is CASSLLINSPLHF. CDR3 in DNA: TGTGCCAGCAGTTTATTAATTAATTCACCCCTCCACTTT. The V gene is TRBV12-3 or TRBV12-4, the J gene TRBJ1-6; D ambiguous. The ends were cut back, 2 bases at V and 6 bases at J, with 5 bases in the middle. The CDR3 contains 13 residues.

CDR3 sequence reads: CASSLAPRTSGVYNEQFF. The CDR3 DNA is TGTGCCAGCAGCTTAGCGCCTCGAACTAGCGGGGTTTACAATGAGCAGTTCTTC. The gene calls are TRBV7-9 and TRBJ2-1, with 10 bases matching TRBD2. J was trimmed by 4 bases and V by 0 bases; bases with no gene match: 9. The CDR3 consists of 18 residues. The V gene's germline CDR1 is SEHNR and CDR2 FQNEAQ (reference sequence).

In this sample, this clonotype turned up once. The chain combines TRBV7-9 with TRBJ2-3; 11 nucleotides align to TRBD2. Germline V gene lookup returns CDR1 SEHNR and CDR2 FQNEAQ (reference sequence). J gave up 4 bases and V 2 bases, and 5 bases lay outside the gene matches. This CDR3 spans 16 amino acids. The CDR3 protein is CASSLSLAGGSDTQYF. The CDR3 DNA follows: TGTGCCAGCAGCTTATCCCTAGCGGGAGGCTCAGATACGCAGTATTTT. Variable domain in full (rest from reference TRBV7-9 and TRBJ2-3): DTGVSQNPRHKITKRGQNVTFRCDPISEHNRLYWYRQTLGQGPEFLTYFQNEAQLEKSRLLSDRFSAERPKGSFSTLEIQRTEQGDSAMYLCASSLSLAGGSDTQYFGPGTRLTVL.

On this clonotype: A much larger clone sits a single nucleotide away, making a read error possible. The gene calls are TRBV7-8 and TRBJ1-6; D gene uncertain. Germline V CDR1 and CDR2: SGHVS, FQNEAQ. CDR3 size: 14 residues. The V and J ends lost 9 bases and 12 bases respectively, with 21 bases between them. The CDR3 region has the DNA TGTGCCAGTAGTATTATGGGCTCCGGGGAACCCCTCCACTTT. Its translation is CASSIMGSGEPLHF.

As regards this clonotype: It is likely a read error, because the conserved phenylalanine at the end of the CDR3 is missing. The limits of the CDR3 on the DNA are not certain, so only TCRdb's listed CDR3 is given. J is TRBJ2-5 and V is TRBV2; no check of the table's D call, TRBD2, against the DNA was made. Germline assignment: CDR1 SNHLY and CDR2 FYNNEI. Ends included, the CDR3 has 8 residues. CDR3 in amino acids: CASSDPAG.

To note about this clonotype: A much larger clone sits a single nucleotide away, making a read error possible. This sequence joins TRBV2 and TRBJ1-2; D might be TRBD1 (5 bases). This CDR3 comprises 18 residues. V was trimmed by 2 bases and J by 1 base, leaving 20 bases between them. Germline assignment: CDR1 SNHLY and CDR2 FYNNEI. In DNA form, the CDR3 reads TGTGCCAGCAGTGAATTAGTACCAGGGACGGGGTTTAACTATGGCTACACCTTC. Translating gives CASSELVPGTGFNYGYTF.

This chain joins TRBV2 and TRBJ1-3; D unresolved. Trimming shortened V by 5 bases and J by 2 bases, and 13 bases separated the two germline ends. CDR3 size: 15 residues. CDR1 SNHLY and CDR2 FYNNEI come from the germline V gene. CDR3 DNA: TGTGCCAGCAGTACCTTCTCGTATCCTGGAAACACCATATATTTT. Translating it yields CASSTFSYPGNTIYF.

As to this clonotype: This sequence may be a read error, since a much larger clone differs from it by one base. The rearrangement uses TRBV6-6 and TRBJ1-2; 9 bases line up with TRBD1. CDR3 length: 13 amino acids. From germline, CDR1 is MNHNY and CDR2 SVGAGI (reference sequence). After removal of 6 bases from V and 7 bases from J, the junction contained 6 bases not matched to a gene. CDR3 protein: CASRAGTGSGYTF. CDR3 coding DNA: TGTGCCAGCAGGGCCGGGACAGGGAGTGGCTACACCTTC.

This rearrangement joins TRBV2 to TRBJ1-5; possibly TRBD1 for D (5 bases). This CDR3 has 11 residues. Germline CDR1 reads SNHLY; CDR2 reads FYNNEI. Between the trimmed V and J ends, which lost 4 bases and 14 bases, there was a span of 12 bases. DNA for the CDR3: TGTGCCAGCAGTGGGGGGGGAACCAAGCATTTT. It translates to CASSGGGTKHF.